Below are 27 T cell receptor beta chains sequenced from a single sample in a study of blood T cell repertoires in COVID-19. Sequenced by immunoSEQ multiplex PCR; TCRdb stores in-frame clones only, minus some. Among 300,000 to 350,000 clones listed, 90% were seen once. The specimen was peripheral blood. The receptors shown here come from a woman in her thirties with COVID-19, enrolled during active disease.

The V and J genes are TRBV6-4 and TRBJ2-1, with D possibly being TRBD1 (6 bases). CDR3 size: 14 residues. Trimming left V 3 bases short and J 0 bases short, with 6 bases between. Germline V gene data show CDR1 as MRHNA and CDR2 as SNTAGT. CDR3 residues: CASSEDSSYNEQFF. The DNA for the CDR3 is TGTGCCAGCAGTGAGGACAGCTCCTACAATGAGCAGTTCTTC.

The rearrangement uses TRBV19 and TRBJ1-1; TRBD1 agrees at 7 bases. CDR1 is LNHDA, CDR2 SQIVND, per germline (reference sequence). After removal of 7 bases from V and 0 bases from J, the junction contained 11 bases not matched to a gene. The CDR3 loop spans 16 amino acids. CDR3 loop: CASTLRPTGLNTEAFF. CDR3 nucleotides: TGTGCCAGTACCCTACGCCCGACAGGGCTGAACACTGAAGCTTTCTTT.

The genes are TRBV19 and TRBJ2-1; TRBD2 agrees at 10 bases. Looked up from germline, CDR1 is LNHDA and CDR2 is SQIVND (reference sequence). Trimming cost V 6 bases and J 8 bases; bases outside gene matches: 25. The CDR3 length is 20 residues. Written as DNA, the CDR3 is TGTGCCAGTAGGACCGTTCATGGGGGGTTGGTCTTAAGCGGGAGGGATGAGCAGTTCTTC. Translation gives CASRTVHGGLVLSGRDEQFF. The full variable domain, its missing parts supplied by reference TRBV19 and TRBJ2-1, is DGGITQSPKYLFRKEGQNVTLSCEQNLNHDAMYWYRQDPGQGLRLIYYSQIVNDFQKGDIAEGYSVSREKKESFPLTVTSAQKNPTAFYLCASRTVHGGLVLSGRDEQFFGPGTRLTVL.

The chain has TRBV7-2 and TRBJ2-3; TRBD2 agrees at 8 bases. The CDR3 loop spans 16 amino acids. The trim removed 2 bases at V and 2 bases at J, leaving 6 bases unmatched. CDR1 and CDR2 from the germline V gene are SGHTA and FQGNSA. The CDR3 sequence is CASSLRRGVATDTQYF. DNA for the CDR3: TGTGCCAGCAGCTTACGGCGGGGGGTTGCCACAGATACGCAGTATTTT.

The rearrangement uses TRBV6-4 and TRBJ1-2, with D perhaps matching TRBD1 (6 bases). CDR1 and CDR2 from the germline V gene are MRHNA and SNTAGT. CDR3 size: 17 residues. Trimming took 4 bases from V and 4 from J, leaving 22 bases between them. The CDR3 bases are TGTGCCAGCAGTGTCACGGGGGGCGCCCACTTCGTCTATGGCTACACCTTC. This sequence encodes CASSVTGGAHFVYGYTF.

This clone was seen only once. The V call is TRBV5-1, the J call TRBJ2-1; 14 nucleotides line up with TRBD2. The J segment lost 8 bases and the V segment lost 4 bases, leaving 5 bases of the junction unmatched. Germline CDR1 is SGHRS and CDR2 is YFSETQ. This CDR3 is built from 15 residues. This chain's CDR3 is CASSPGLAGGDEQFF. The CDR3 bases are TGCGCCAGCAGCCCTGGACTAGCGGGAGGAGATGAGCAGTTCTTC.

The chain links TRBV5-1 to TRBJ1-1, with 11 bases aligning to TRBD1. The CDR3 extends over 15 amino acids. The V gene end was trimmed by 0 bases and the J gene end by 5 bases; junction bases not matched to a gene: 3. Germline values: CDR1 SGHRS, CDR2 YFSETQ. The CDR3 is CASSLEGTGGTEAFF. CDR3 DNA: TGCGCCAGCAGCTTGGAAGGGACAGGGGGGACTGAAGCTTTCTTT.

The chain recombines TRBV5-1 with TRBJ2-1, with TRBD1 as a possible D gene (6 bases). V lost 3 bases and J lost 8, with 15 bases in between. The length of the CDR3 is 14 residues. CDR1 and CDR2 (germline): SGHRS, YFSETQ. The CDR3 sequence is CASSWDTGLDEQFF. DNA of the CDR3: TGCGCCAGCAGCTGGGACACGGGGCTGGATGAGCAGTTCTTC.

The V and J genes are TRBV19 and TRBJ2-7; 8 positions agree with TRBD2. CDR1 is LNHDA and CDR2 is SQIVND in the germline V gene (reference sequence). The CDR3 sequence is 18 residues long. The junction had 14 bases not matched to a gene; V was cut back by 1 base and J by 3 bases. DNA of the CDR3: TGTGCCAGTAGTATAGGACGGCGGGAGGAACGAATTGTCTACGAGCAGTACTTC. Translating gives CASSIGRREERIVYEQYF.

The V and J genes are TRBV6-2 or TRBV6-3 and TRBJ1-5; tentatively, D is TRBD1 (6 bases). Germline V gene lookup returns CDR1 MNHEY and CDR2 SVGEGT. With 2 bases removed from V and 6 bases from J, the gap between germline ends came to 14 bases. This CDR3 has 15 amino acids. CDR3 nucleotides: TGTGCCAGCAGTTACGGCCATTTAGGGGGTCAGCCCCAGCATTTT. This encodes CASSYGHLGGQPQHF.

V gene TRBV4-1 combines with J gene TRBJ2-1; a possible D gene is TRBD2 (5 bases). The CDR3 has 15 residues. V was clipped by 0 bases and J by 2 bases, with 8 bases between them. Germline V gives CDR1 MGHRA, CDR2 YSYEKL. CDR3 coding DNA: TGCGCCAGCAGCCAAGATGCGGGTACCTACAATGAGCAGTTCTTC. Protein product: CASSQDAGTYNEQFF.

CDR3 DNA: TGTGCCAGCAGTTTGGGGACAGGGGAGGCTTTCTTT. This translates into CASSLGTGEAFF. The chain couples TRBV6-2 or TRBV6-3 to TRBJ1-1, with 10 bases fitting TRBD1. V dropped 4 bases and J dropped 11; count of bases not matched to a gene: 4. CDR1 and CDR2 (germline): MNHEY, SVGEGT. The CDR3 spans 12 residues.

The chain is built from TRBV9 and TRBJ2-7, with TRBD1 matching over 7 bases. This CDR3 is built from 15 residues. Germline CDR1 and CDR2: SGDLS and YYNGEE. V lost 4 bases to trimming and J lost 5 bases; unmatched junction nucleotides: 12. The CDR3 is CASSLKGAQYNEQYF. Written as DNA, the CDR3 is TGTGCCAGCAGCCTAAAGGGGGCGCAGTACAACGAGCAGTACTTC.

This rearrangement joins TRBV4-3 to TRBJ1-2, with D unresolved. CDR1 and CDR2 from the germline V gene are LGHNA and YSLEER. Trimming shortened V by 2 bases and J by 6 bases, and 19 bases separated the two germline ends. This CDR3 comprises 16 residues. DNA of the CDR3: TGCGCCAGCAGCCAATCGTGGGTACGTGGAGCACATGGCTACACCTTC. Protein product: CASSQSWVRGAHGYTF.

The chain links TRBV9 to TRBJ1-2, with D perhaps matching TRBD1 (5 bases). The germline CDR1 and CDR2 sequences are SGDLS and YYNGEE. The CDR3 runs 14 residues. V was cut by 6 bases and J by 8 bases, with 20 bases left in between. The DNA for the CDR3 is TGTGCCAGCACCACTACTGGGGCAGCGAGAGGCTACACCTTC. This translates into CASTTTGAARGYTF.

The chain links TRBV29-1 to TRBJ2-3; 10 positions agree with TRBD2. V trimming: 7 bases; J trimming: 5 bases; junction bases outside the gene matches: 12. Germline V gene lookup returns CDR1 SQVTM and CDR2 ANQGSEA. This CDR3 contains 15 residues. CDR3 sequence reads: CSADSSGSGLDTQYF. The CDR3 coding sequence is TGCAGCGCCGATTCTAGCGGGAGCGGACTAGATACGCAGTATTTT.

The chain couples TRBV28 to TRBJ2-1; D is ambiguous. This CDR3 region has 13 residues. Germline CDR1 reads MDHEN; CDR2 reads SYDVKM. V was pared by 6 bases and J by 10 bases, with 16 bases between. This CDR3 is CASSLTRIQEQFF. The CDR3 bases are TGTGCCAGCAGCCTTACCCGAATACAAGAGCAGTTCTTC.

The genes are TRBV27 and TRBJ2-1; TRBD2 aligns across 9 bases. This CDR3 is 15 amino acids long. V dropped 7 bases and J dropped 10; count of bases not matched to a gene: 14. CDR1 and CDR2 (germline): MNHEY, SMNVEV (reference sequence). The CDR3 loop reads CASNPSASGEGEQFF. In nucleotides, the CDR3 is TGTGCCAGCAATCCTTCGGCTAGCGGGGAAGGGGAGCAGTTCTTC.

The rearrangement joins TRBV4-3 to TRBJ2-7; tentatively, D is TRBD1 (6 bases). With 0 bases removed from V and 3 bases from J, the gap between germline ends came to 12 bases. Germline V lookup: CDR1 LGHNA, CDR2 YSLEER. This CDR3 is built from 15 residues. The CDR3 spells CASSQDRQGNYEQYF. CDR3 sequence (DNA): TGCGCCAGCAGCCAAGATAGGCAGGGGAACTACGAGCAGTACTTC.

V usage is TRBV6-5 and J usage is TRBJ1-1; D is unclear. V was shortened by 2 bases and J by 3 bases, with 7 bases between the two germline ends. The V gene's germline CDR1 is MNHEY and CDR2 SVGAGI. The CDR3 totals 13 residues. CDR3: CASSYHQDTEAFF. The CDR3 nucleotides read TGTGCCAGCAGTTACCACCAGGACACTGAAGCTTTCTTT.

The chain recombines TRBV21-1 with TRBJ2-3; the D segment call TRBD1 is taken from the table without a DNA check. TRBV21-1 is a listed pseudogene. This CDR3 region has 10 residues. The CDR3 region has the DNA TGTGCCAGCAGCCAAAGGGGGACAGGCTTT. It codes for CASSQRGTGF.

This clone was found a few times. The chain links TRBV9 to TRBJ1-6; 8 bases fit TRBD1. Germline V gene data show CDR1 as SGDLS and CDR2 as YYNGEE. The CDR3 runs to 14 residues. J was trimmed by 7 bases and V by 5 bases; bases with no gene match: 5. Written as DNA, the CDR3 is TGTGCCAGCAGTCAGGGGGCCGGGAATTCACCCCTCCACTTT. It yields the protein CASSQGAGNSPLHF.

The chain employs TRBV10-3 and TRBJ2-1, with 13 bases identical to TRBD2. The CDR3 is made up of 14 amino acids. V lost 7 bases to trimming and J lost 8 bases; unmatched junction nucleotides: 5. Germline V gene sequence: CDR1 ENHRY, CDR2 SYGVKD. As DNA, the CDR3 is TGTGCCATCAAACTAGCGGGAGGGCCTGATGAGCAGTTCTTC. This sequence encodes CAIKLAGGPDEQFF.

CDR3 DNA: TGTGCCTGGAGTGCCGGCAGCGCAAATAGCAATCAGCCCCAGCATTTT. As protein: CAWSAGSANSNQPQHF. V is TRBV30 and J is TRBJ1-5; D is undetermined. Deletions cut 1 base from V and 0 bases from J, with 13 bases between. CDR3 length equals 16 residues. Germline V gene sequence: CDR1 GTSNPN, CDR2 SVGIG (reference sequence).

V is TRBV7-2 and J is TRBJ2-1; D perhaps matches TRBD1 (7 bases). Trimming took off 7 bases at V and 5 bases at J, with 18 bases between the two ends. Germline CDR1 and CDR2: SGHTA and FQGNSA. The length of the CDR3 is 15 residues. CDR3 region: CASNTRGARNNEQFF. As DNA, the CDR3 is TGTGCCAGCAACACCAGGGGGGCCAGGAACAATGAGCAGTTCTTC.

This clone showed up just a few times. The chain couples TRBV2 to TRBJ2-5; 16 nucleotides agree with TRBD2. J lost 4 bases, V lost 5 bases, and 4 bases had no gene match. This CDR3 is built from 16 residues. The germline V gene has CDR1 SNHLY and CDR2 FYNNEI. DNA of the CDR3: TGTGCCAGCAGTCCGGGACTAGCGGGAGGGCGAGAGACCCAGTACTTC. As protein: CASSPGLAGGRETQYF.

V and J are TRBV2 and TRBJ2-5; 7 positions match TRBD2. The V and J ends lost 3 bases and 5 bases, in that order; junction bases with no gene match: 6. Germline loops: CDR1 SNHLY, CDR2 FYNNEI. The CDR3 is 14 residues long. The CDR3 is CASSEEGREETQYF. CDR3 nucleotide sequence: TGTGCCAGCAGTGAGGAGGGGAGGGAGGAGACCCAGTACTTC.